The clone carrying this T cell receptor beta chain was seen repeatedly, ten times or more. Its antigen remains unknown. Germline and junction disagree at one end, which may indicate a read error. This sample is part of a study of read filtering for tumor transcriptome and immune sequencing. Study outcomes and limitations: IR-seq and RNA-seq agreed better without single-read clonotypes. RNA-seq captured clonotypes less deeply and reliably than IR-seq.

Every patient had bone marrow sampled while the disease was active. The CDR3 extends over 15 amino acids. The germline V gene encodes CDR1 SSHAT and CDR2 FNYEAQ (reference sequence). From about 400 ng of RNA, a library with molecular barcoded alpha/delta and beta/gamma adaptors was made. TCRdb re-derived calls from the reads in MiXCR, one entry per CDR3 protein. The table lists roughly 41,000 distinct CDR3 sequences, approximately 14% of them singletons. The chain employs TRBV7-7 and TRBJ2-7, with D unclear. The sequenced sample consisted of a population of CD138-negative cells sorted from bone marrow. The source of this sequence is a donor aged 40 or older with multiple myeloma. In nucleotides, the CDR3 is TGTGCTAGCAGCCCCCTGGTGGGCTCTCACTACGAGCAGTACTTC. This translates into CASSPLVGSHYEQYF.